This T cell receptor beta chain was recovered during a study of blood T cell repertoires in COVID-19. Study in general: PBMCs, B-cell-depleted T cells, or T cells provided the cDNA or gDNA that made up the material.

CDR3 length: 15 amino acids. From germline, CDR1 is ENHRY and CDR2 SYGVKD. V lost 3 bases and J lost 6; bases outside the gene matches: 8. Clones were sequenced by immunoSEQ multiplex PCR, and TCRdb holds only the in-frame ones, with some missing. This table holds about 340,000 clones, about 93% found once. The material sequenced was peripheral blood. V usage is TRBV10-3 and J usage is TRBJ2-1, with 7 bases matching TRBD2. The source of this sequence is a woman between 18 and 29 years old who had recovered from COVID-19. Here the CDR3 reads CAISDSAGVVNEQFF. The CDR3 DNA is TGTGCCATCAGTGATTCGGCGGGAGTTGTCAATGAGCAGTTCTTC.